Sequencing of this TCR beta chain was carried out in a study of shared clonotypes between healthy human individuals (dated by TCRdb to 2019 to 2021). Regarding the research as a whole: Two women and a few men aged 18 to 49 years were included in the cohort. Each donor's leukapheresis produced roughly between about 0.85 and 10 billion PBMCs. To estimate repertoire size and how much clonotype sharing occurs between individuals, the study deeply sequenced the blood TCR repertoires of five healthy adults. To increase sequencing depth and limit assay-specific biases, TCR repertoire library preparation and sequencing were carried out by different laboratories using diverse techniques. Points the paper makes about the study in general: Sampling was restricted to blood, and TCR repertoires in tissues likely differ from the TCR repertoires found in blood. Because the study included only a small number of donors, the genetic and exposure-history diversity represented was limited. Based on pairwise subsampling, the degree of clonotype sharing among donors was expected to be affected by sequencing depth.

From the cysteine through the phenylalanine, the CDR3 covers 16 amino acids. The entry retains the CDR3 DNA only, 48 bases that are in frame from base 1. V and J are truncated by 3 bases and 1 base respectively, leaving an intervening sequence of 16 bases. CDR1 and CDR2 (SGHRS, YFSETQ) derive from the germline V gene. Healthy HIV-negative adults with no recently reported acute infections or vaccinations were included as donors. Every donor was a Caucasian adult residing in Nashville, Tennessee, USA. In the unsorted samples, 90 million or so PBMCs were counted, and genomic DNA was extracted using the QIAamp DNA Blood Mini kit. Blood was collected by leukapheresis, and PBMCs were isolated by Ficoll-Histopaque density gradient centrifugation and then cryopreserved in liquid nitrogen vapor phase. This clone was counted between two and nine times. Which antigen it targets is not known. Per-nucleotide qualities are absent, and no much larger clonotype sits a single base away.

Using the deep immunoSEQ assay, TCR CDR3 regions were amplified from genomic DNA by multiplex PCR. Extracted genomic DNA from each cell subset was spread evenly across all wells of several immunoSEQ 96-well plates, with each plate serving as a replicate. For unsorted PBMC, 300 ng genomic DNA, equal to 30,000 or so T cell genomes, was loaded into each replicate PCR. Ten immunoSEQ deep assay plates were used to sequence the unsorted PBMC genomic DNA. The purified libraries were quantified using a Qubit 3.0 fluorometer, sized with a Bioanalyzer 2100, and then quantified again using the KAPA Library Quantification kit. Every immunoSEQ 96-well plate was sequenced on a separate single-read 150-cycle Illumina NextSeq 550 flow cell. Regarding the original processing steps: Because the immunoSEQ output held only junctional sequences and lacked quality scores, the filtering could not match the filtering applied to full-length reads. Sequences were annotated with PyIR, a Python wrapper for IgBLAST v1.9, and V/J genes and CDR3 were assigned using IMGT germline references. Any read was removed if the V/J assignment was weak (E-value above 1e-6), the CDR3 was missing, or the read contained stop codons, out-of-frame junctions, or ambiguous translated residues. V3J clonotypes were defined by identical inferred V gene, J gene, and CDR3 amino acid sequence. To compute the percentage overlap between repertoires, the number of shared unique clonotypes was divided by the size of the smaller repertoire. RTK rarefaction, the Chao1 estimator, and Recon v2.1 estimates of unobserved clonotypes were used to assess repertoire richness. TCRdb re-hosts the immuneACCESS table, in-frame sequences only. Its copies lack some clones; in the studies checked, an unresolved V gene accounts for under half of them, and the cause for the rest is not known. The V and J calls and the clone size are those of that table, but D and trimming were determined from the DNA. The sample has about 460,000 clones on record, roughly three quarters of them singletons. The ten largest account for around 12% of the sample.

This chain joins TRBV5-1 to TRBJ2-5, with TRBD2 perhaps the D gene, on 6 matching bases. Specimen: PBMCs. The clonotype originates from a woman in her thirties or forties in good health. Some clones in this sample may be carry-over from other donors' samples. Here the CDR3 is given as CASSSGVAGTQETQYF. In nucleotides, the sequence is TGCGCCAGCAGCTCCGGCGTCGCGGGAACCCAAGAGACCCAGTACTTC.